The 30 T cell receptor beta chains presented below share a single source sample, sequenced in a study of long-term antiretroviral therapy in people with HIV. Running of the v3.0 immunoSEQ assay took place at survey level. Repertoires were generated with immunoSEQ multiplex PCR, while TCRdb's copy carries only in-frame clones and drops some. The data hold 25,000 to 30,000 clones, with roughly 93% observed a single time. The source material was unsorted PBMCs, sampled 6.2 years after starting antiretroviral therapy. Receptor source: a man aged 35 to 55 with HIV.

The J gene is TRBJ2-3, the V gene TRBV5-1; 13 bases are shared with TRBD2. The junction had 4 bases not matched to a gene; V was cut back by 2 bases and J by 1 base. The germline V gene encodes CDR1 SGHRS and CDR2 YFSETQ. This CDR3 has 17 residues. The DNA of the CDR3 is TGCGCCAGCAGCTTCACTAGCGGGAGGGCCGGCACAGATACGCAGTATTTT. Protein: CASSFTSGRAGTDTQYF.

The chain is built from TRBV9 and TRBJ2-1; D is ambiguous. V lost 4 bases, J lost 4 bases, and 12 bases lay in between. The CDR3 length is 14 residues. Germline CDR1 is SGDLS and CDR2 is YYNGEE. The CDR3 loop reads CASSRANIYNEQFF. Here the CDR3 DNA reads TGTGCCAGCAGCCGGGCGAACATTTACAATGAGCAGTTCTTC.

The chain is built from TRBV18 and TRBJ2-7, with no clear D. The CDR3 consists of 13 residues. The ends were cut back, 2 bases at V and 5 bases at J, with 10 bases in the middle. Germline loops: CDR1 KGHSH, CDR2 LQKENI. Here the CDR3 reads CASSPVGIHEQYF. CDR3 in DNA: TGTGCCAGCTCACCAGTCGGTATCCACGAGCAGTACTTC.

The J gene is TRBJ2-7, the V gene TRBV7-2; 8 bases align to TRBD2. CDR3 length equals 14 residues. Germline CDR1 SGHTA, CDR2 FQGNSA. V lost 1 base and J lost 6; bases outside the gene matches: 5. The CDR3 region is CASSLVGLVGEQYF. The CDR3 bases are TGTGCCAGCAGCTTAGTGGGACTAGTAGGCGAGCAGTACTTC.

This chain connects TRBV30 to TRBJ2-5; D call uncertain. The CDR3 is 14 amino acids. Germline values: CDR1 GTSNPN, CDR2 SVGIG (reference sequence). Deletions cut 1 base from V and 5 bases from J, with 14 bases between. The CDR3 bases are TGTGCCTGGAGTGGAGACCGCCCATGGGAGACCCAGTACTTC. Its protein is CAWSGDRPWETQYF.

The chain uses TRBV15 and TRBJ2-2; 9 positions match TRBD1. This CDR3 has 16 amino acids. The germline gives CDR1 LNHNV, CDR2 YYDKDF (reference sequence). Unmatched junction bases numbered 8, after V lost 3 bases and J lost 6 bases. The CDR3 region is CATSRLGQGVPGELFF. The CDR3 nucleotides are TGTGCCACCAGCAGGCTGGGACAGGGTGTCCCCGGGGAGCTGTTTTTT.

The chain is built from TRBV6-5 and TRBJ1-1; D is ambiguous. This CDR3 is built from 13 residues. Trimming cost V 6 bases and J 8 bases, with 16 bases left between them. Germline CDR1 MNHEY, CDR2 SVGAGI. Here the CDR3 reads CASSLFGPREAFF. For the CDR3, the DNA is TGTGCCAGCAGCCTATTCGGACCAAGGGAAGCTTTCTTT.

The J gene is TRBJ2-1, the V gene TRBV5-1, with 9 bases matching TRBD1. The length of the CDR3 is 15 residues. Germline trimming cut 0 bases from V and 6 bases from J; bases unmatched to any gene: 4. Germline values: CDR1 SGHRS, CDR2 YFSETQ. The CDR3 sequence: CASSLGGTGSNEQFF. In DNA, the CDR3 is TGCGCCAGCAGCTTGGGTGGGACAGGGAGCAATGAGCAGTTCTTC.

The chain joins TRBV6-4 to TRBJ2-7, with 8 positions matching TRBD1. V gave up 8 bases and J gave up 1 base; unmatched junction bases: 10. This CDR3 has 15 residues. Germline assignment: CDR1 MRHNA and CDR2 SNTAGT. CDR3 coding DNA: TGTGCCAGCTCTCCTCCGGGACAGGCGTCCTACGAGCAGTACTTC. Encoded protein: CASSPPGQASYEQYF.

The chain has TRBV27 and TRBJ2-7; D might be TRBD1 (6 bases). The V end lost 3 bases, the J end lost 6 bases, and 15 bases lay between the germline ends. CDR1 and CDR2 from the germline V gene are MNHEY and SMNVEV (reference sequence). The CDR3 sequence is 14 residues long. Here the CDR3 DNA reads TGTGCCAGCAGTTTTTCGACAGGAACGGGCGAGCAGTACTTC. This translates into CASSFSTGTGEQYF.

The chain links TRBV11-2 to TRBJ2-3; tentative D call: TRBD2 (6 bases). This CDR3 is 16 amino acids long. V lost 6 bases and J 3 bases, leaving 19 bases between the germline ends. Germline V gene lookup returns CDR1 SGHAT and CDR2 FQNNGV. CDR3 bases: TGTGCCAGCAGATACAGAGCGGGCGCCCAGACAGATACGCAGTATTTT. Its protein product is CASRYRAGAQTDTQYF.

The genes are TRBV9 and TRBJ2-1, with 9 bases that match TRBD1. V was clipped by 2 bases and J by 2 bases; unmatched bases: 5. The CDR3 contains 16 residues. Germline CDR1 is SGDLS and CDR2 is YYNGEE. This CDR3 is CASSVTTGGAYNEQFF. In DNA form, the CDR3 reads TGTGCCAGCAGCGTGACGACAGGGGGAGCCTACAATGAGCAGTTCTTC.

The CDR3 DNA sequence: TGTGCCAGCAGCAAAGGACTGGCGGGAGATACGCAGTATTTT. Its translation is CASSKGLAGDTQYF. The chain couples TRBV7-2 to TRBJ2-3, with D possibly matching TRBD2 (5 bases). Trimming took off 5 bases at V and 5 bases at J, with 14 bases between the two ends. The V gene's germline CDR1 is SGHTA and CDR2 FQGNSA. The CDR3 loop spans 14 amino acids.

The genes are TRBV19 and TRBJ1-1; perhaps TRBD1 as D (5 bases). Germline V gene lookup returns CDR1 LNHDA and CDR2 SQIVND (reference sequence). CDR3 length: 14 amino acids. The germline V and J ends were trimmed by 7 bases and 0 bases, with 12 bases remaining between them. This CDR3 reads CASTFGAVNTEAFF. CDR3 nucleotide sequence: TGTGCCAGTACCTTTGGGGCGGTGAACACTGAAGCTTTCTTT.

V usage is TRBV6-4 and J usage is TRBJ2-1; D call uncertain. The CDR3 spans 13 residues. Germline-derived CDR1 and CDR2 are MRHNA and SNTAGT. V was trimmed by 5 bases and J by 9 bases, leaving 14 bases between them. This CDR3 is CASSPTGLGEQFF. In nucleotides, the CDR3 is TGTGCCAGCAGTCCGACCGGGTTGGGTGAGCAGTTCTTC.

As DNA, the CDR3 is TGTGCCAGTAGTCCTATGGACTATTCTGGGGCCAACGTCCTGACTTTC. This sequence encodes CASSPMDYSGANVLTF. The chain carries TRBV19 and TRBJ2-6, with D possibly being TRBD2 (6 bases). Germline CDR1 is LNHDA and CDR2 is SQIVND (reference sequence). This CDR3 comprises 16 residues. The germline V and J ends were trimmed by 5 bases and 1 base, with 12 bases remaining between them.

This clone was detected only once. The chain joins TRBV10-3 to TRBJ1-4; D is unclear. The length of the CDR3 is 13 residues. V was clipped by 2 bases and J by 8 bases, with 9 bases between them. The germline CDR1 and CDR2 sequences are ENHRY and SYGVKD. CDR3 protein: CAISETTREKLFF. The CDR3 nucleotides are TGTGCCATCAGTGAGACTACACGAGAAAAACTGTTTTTT.

This chain uses TRBV7-6 with TRBJ2-1; 10 nucleotides line up with TRBD2. Germline trimming cut 1 base from V and 6 bases from J; bases unmatched to any gene: 0. The CDR3 length is 14 residues. Germline V gives CDR1 SGHVS, CDR2 FNYEAQ. The DNA for the CDR3 is TGTGCCAGCAGCTTAGGACTAGCGGGCAATGAGCAGTTCTTC. Translating gives CASSLGLAGNEQFF.

V is TRBV19 and J is TRBJ1-1; maybe TRBD1 (6 bases). The germline CDR1 and CDR2 sequences are LNHDA and SQIVND (reference sequence). The CDR3 covers 14 residues. The ends were cut back, 6 bases at V and 4 bases at J, with 15 bases in the middle. CDR3 sequence: CASRDLTGSTEAFF. CDR3 DNA: TGTGCCAGTAGGGATCTGACAGGTTCCACTGAAGCTTTCTTT. Full variable domain (missing parts from reference TRBV19 and TRBJ1-1): DGGITQSPKYLFRKEGQNVTLSCEQNLNHDAMYWYRQDPGQGLRLIYYSQIVNDFQKGDIAEGYSVSREKKESFPLTVTSAQKNPTAFYLCASRDLTGSTEAFFGQGTRLTVV.

The rearrangement uses TRBV5-4 and TRBJ1-4; the D gene is possibly TRBD1 (6 bases). The germline V gene has CDR1 SGHNT and CDR2 YYREEE (reference sequence). The CDR3 extends over 14 amino acids. V lost 5 bases and J 1 base, leaving 9 bases between the germline ends. CDR3 nucleotides: TGTGCCAGCAGTCCACAGGGAACTAATGAAAAACTGTTTTTT. The encoded protein is CASSPQGTNEKLFF.

The CDR3, as DNA: TGTGCCAGCAAGGGGAACGGGGTTGCTGGGGCCAACGTCCTGACTTTC. It translates to CASKGNGVAGANVLTF. The rearrangement joins TRBV28 to TRBJ2-6; D could derive from TRBD1 or TRBD2 (5 bases each). The CDR3 is 16 residues long. Trimming removed 7 bases at V and 2 bases at J, with 15 bases between. CDR1 is MDHEN and CDR2 is SYDVKM in the germline V gene. Variable domain in full (rest from reference TRBV28 and TRBJ2-6): DVKVTQSSRYLVKRTGEKVFLECVQDMDHENMFWYRQDPGLGLRLIYFSYDVKMKEKGDIPEGYSVSREKKERFSLILESASTNQTSMYLCASKGNGVAGANVLTFGAGSRLTVL.

The chain has TRBV7-3 and TRBJ2-2; D is possibly TRBD2 (6 bases). V gave up 4 bases and J gave up 7 bases, with 13 bases separating them. This CDR3 has 14 residues. CDR1 and CDR2 (germline): SGHTA, FQGTGA. The CDR3 reads CASSSKPGLGELFF. CDR3 DNA: TGTGCCAGCAGCTCCAAACCGGGACTCGGGGAGCTGTTTTTT. The variable domain in full, completed from reference TRBV7-3 and TRBJ2-2, reads GAGVSQTPSNKVTEKGKYVELRCDPISGHTALYWYRQSLGQGPEFLIYFQGTGAADDSGLPNDRFFAVRPEGSVSTLKIQRTERGDSAVYLCASSSKPGLGELFFGEGSRLTVL.

The chain combines TRBV27 with TRBJ1-3; D is unresolved. The CDR3 is 13 amino acids. Germline CDR1 reads MNHEY; CDR2 reads SMNVEV (reference sequence). Trimming cost V 3 bases and J 2 bases, with 5 bases left between them. CDR3 sequence (DNA): TGTGCCAGCAGTTTCTCTGCTGGAAACACCATATATTTT. It codes for CASSFSAGNTIYF.

CDR3 sequence (DNA): TGTGCCAGCAGTTTAGGCGGACGTACTGGAAACACCATATATTTT. Residues: CASSLGGRTGNTIYF. This sequence joins TRBV28 and TRBJ1-3, with D hard to call. With 2 bases removed from V and 2 bases from J, the gap between germline ends came to 10 bases. CDR3 size: 15 residues. Germline CDR1 is MDHEN and CDR2 is SYDVKM.

J is TRBJ2-5 and V is TRBV18, with D possibly matching TRBD1 (6 bases). This CDR3 has 14 residues. The V and J ends lost 3 bases and 2 bases respectively, with 10 bases between them. Germline CDR1 KGHSH, CDR2 LQKENI. The chain's CDR3 is CASSPGQRQETQYF. CDR3 DNA: TGTGCCAGCTCACCCGGACAGCGACAAGAGACCCAGTACTTC.

This rearrangement joins TRBV5-6 to TRBJ2-1; D may be TRBD1 (6 bases). Germline CDR1 is SGHDT and CDR2 is YYEEEE. The CDR3 runs 16 residues. The V end was cut by 1 base, the J end by 4 bases, with 15 bases between. The CDR3 DNA reads as TGTGCCAGCAGCTTGTTGTTCCAGGGGACATACAATGAGCAGTTCTTC. Residues: CASSLLFQGTYNEQFF.

The rearrangement joins TRBV7-9 to TRBJ2-2; TRBD1 agrees at 9 bases. The CDR3 length is 16 residues. Germline V gene sequence: CDR1 SEHNR, CDR2 FQNEAQ (reference sequence). J gave up 7 bases and V 4 bases, and 10 bases lay outside the gene matches. The CDR3 here is CASSSRDRVVGGELFF. CDR3 bases: TGTGCCAGCAGCTCGAGGGACAGGGTCGTCGGCGGGGAGCTGTTTTTT. The complete variable domain, with remaining parts taken from reference TRBV7-9 and TRBJ2-2, reads DTGVSQNPRHKITKRGQNVTFRCDPISEHNRLYWYRQTLGQGPEFLTYFQNEAQLEKSRLLSDRFSAERPKGSFSTLEIQRTEQGDSAMYLCASSSRDRVVGGELFFGEGSRLTVL.

V is TRBV29-1 and J is TRBJ1-2; D possibly corresponds to TRBD1 (5 bases). Germline V gives CDR1 SQVTM, CDR2 ANQGSEA. The length of the CDR3 is 12 residues. The V end was cut by 3 bases, the J end by 1 base, with 6 bases between. The DNA of the CDR3 is TGCAGCGTTGACGACAGTAACTATGGCTACACCTTC. This codes for CSVDDSNYGYTF.

The J gene is TRBJ1-2, the V gene TRBV5-1; the match to TRBD1 covers 7 bases. CDR3 length: 16 residues. V gave up 4 bases and J gave up 1 base; unmatched junction bases: 10. The germline V gene has CDR1 SGHRS and CDR2 YFSETQ. The CDR3: CASSPPTGEYNYGYTF. The DNA for the CDR3 is TGCGCCAGCAGCCCACCAACAGGGGAATATAACTATGGCTACACCTTC.

This chain links TRBV7-8 with TRBJ1-1; 12 bases agree with TRBD1. The CDR3 is 15 amino acids. Per the germline V gene, CDR1 is SGHVS and CDR2 is FQNEAQ. Trimming took 5 bases from V and 5 from J; bases not matched to a gene: 6. Written as DNA, the CDR3 is TGTGCCAGCAGCCCGGGACAGGGGGCATTTACTGAAGCTTTCTTT. Translating it yields CASSPGQGAFTEAFF.